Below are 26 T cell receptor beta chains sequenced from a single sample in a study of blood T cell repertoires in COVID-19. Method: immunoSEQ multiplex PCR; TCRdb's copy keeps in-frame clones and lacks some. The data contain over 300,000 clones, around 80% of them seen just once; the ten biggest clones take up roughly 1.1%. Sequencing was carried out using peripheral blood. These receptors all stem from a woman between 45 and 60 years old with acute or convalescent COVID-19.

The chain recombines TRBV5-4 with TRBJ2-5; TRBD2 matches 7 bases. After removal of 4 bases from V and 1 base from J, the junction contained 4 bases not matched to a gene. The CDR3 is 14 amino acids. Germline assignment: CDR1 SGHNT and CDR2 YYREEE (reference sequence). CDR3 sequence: CASSDGTTQETQYF. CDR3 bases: TGTGCCAGCAGCGACGGGACTACCCAAGAGACCCAGTACTTC.

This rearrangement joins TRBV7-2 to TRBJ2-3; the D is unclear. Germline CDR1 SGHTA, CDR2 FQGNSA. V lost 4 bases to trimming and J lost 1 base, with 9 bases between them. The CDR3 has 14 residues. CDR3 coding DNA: TGTGCCAGCAGCTCACAGCAAGGCACAGATACGCAGTATTTT. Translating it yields CASSSQQGTDTQYF. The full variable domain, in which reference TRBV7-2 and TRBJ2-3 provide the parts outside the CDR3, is GAGVSQSPSNKVTEKGKDVELRCDPISGHTALYWYRQSLGQGLEFLIYFQGNSAPDKSGLPSDRFSAERTGGSVSTLTIQRTQQEDSAVYLCASSSQQGTDTQYFGPGTRLTVL.

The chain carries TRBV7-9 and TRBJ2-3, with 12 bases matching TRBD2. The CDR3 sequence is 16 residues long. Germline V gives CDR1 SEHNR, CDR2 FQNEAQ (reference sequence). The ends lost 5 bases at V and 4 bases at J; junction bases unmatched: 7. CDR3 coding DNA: TGTGCCAGCAGCCTAAGACTAGCGGGGGAAGCAGATACGCAGTATTTT. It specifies CASSLRLAGEADTQYF.

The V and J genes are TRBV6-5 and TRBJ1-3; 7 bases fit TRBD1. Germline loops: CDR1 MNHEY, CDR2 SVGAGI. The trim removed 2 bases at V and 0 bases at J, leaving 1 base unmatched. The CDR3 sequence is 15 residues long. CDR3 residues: CASSYDRASGNTIYF. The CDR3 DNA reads TGTGCCAGCAGTTACGACAGGGCCTCTGGAAACACCATATATTTT.

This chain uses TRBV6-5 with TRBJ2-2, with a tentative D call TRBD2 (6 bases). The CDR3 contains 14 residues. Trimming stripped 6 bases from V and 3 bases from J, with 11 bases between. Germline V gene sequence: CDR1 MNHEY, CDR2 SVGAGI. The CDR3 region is CASRISGDTGELFF. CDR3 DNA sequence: TGTGCCAGCAGAATCTCGGGGGACACCGGGGAGCTGTTTTTT.

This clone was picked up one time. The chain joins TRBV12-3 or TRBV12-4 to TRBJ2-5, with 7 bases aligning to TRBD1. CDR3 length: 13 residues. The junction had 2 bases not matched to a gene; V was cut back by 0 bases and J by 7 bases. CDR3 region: CASSLAGGGTQYF. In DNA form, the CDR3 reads TGTGCCAGCAGTTTAGCAGGGGGCGGGACCCAGTACTTC.

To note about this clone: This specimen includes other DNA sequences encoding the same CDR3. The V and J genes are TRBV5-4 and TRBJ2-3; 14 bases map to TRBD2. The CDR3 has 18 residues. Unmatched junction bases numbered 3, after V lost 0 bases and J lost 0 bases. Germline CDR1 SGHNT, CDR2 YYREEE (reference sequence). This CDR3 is CASSLGGLAGGSTDTQYF. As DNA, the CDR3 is TGTGCCAGCAGCTTGGGAGGACTAGCGGGGGGAAGCACAGATACGCAGTATTTT.

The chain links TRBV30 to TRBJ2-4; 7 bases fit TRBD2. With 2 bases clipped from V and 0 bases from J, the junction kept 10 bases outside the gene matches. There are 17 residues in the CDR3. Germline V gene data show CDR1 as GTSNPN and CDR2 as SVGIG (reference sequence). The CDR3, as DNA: TGTGCCTGGAGTAGTCCTCCGACTAGCCTAGCCAAAAACATTCAGTACTTC. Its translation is CAWSSPPTSLAKNIQYF.

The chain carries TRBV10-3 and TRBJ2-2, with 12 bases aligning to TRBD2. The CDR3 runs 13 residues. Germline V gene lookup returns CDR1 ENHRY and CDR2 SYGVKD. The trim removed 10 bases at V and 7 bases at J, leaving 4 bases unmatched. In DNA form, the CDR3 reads TGTGCCACCCGACTAGCGGGAGACGGGGAGCTGTTTTTT. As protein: CATRLAGDGELFF.

This chain's CDR3 is CASLRQEGHGYTF. The CDR3 DNA sequence: TGTGCCAGCCTTCGGCAGGAGGGCCATGGCTACACCTTC. The rearrangement joins TRBV5-5 to TRBJ1-2; D unclear. Trimming stripped 7 bases from V and 6 bases from J, with 16 bases between. This CDR3 has 13 amino acids. Germline CDR1 reads SGHKS; CDR2 reads YYEKEE (reference sequence).

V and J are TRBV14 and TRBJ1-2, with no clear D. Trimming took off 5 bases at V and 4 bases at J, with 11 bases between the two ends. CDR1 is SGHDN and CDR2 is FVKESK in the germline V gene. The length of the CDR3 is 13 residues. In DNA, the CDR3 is TGTGCCAGCAGCTTGTCTCCCCTCTATGGCTACACCTTC. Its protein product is CASSLSPLYGYTF. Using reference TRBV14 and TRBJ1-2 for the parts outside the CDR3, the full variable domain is EAGVTQFPSHSVIEKGQTVTLRCDPISGHDNLYWYRRVMGKEIKFLLHFVKESKQDESGMPNNRFLAERTGGTYSTLKVQPAELEDSGVYFCASSLSPLYGYTFGSGTRLTVV.

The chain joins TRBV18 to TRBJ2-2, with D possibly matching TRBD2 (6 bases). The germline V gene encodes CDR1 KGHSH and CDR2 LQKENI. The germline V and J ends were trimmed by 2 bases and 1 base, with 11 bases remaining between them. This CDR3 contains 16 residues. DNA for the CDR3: TGTGCCAGCTCACCATTCCGGGAGCAGAACACCGGGGAGCTGTTTTTT. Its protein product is CASSPFREQNTGELFF.

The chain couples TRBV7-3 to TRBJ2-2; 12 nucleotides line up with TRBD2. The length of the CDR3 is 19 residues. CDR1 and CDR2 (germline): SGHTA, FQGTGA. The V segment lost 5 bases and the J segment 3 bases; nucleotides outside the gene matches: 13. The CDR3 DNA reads TGTGCCAGCAGCCCGGGGTATGAGGGACTAGCGGGCTACACCGGGGAGCTGTTTTTT. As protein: CASSPGYEGLAGYTGELFF.

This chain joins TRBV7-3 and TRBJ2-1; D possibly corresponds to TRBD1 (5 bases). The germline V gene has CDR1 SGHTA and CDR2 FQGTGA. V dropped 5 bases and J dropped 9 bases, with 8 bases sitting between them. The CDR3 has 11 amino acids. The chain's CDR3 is CASSLDSEQFF. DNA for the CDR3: TGTGCCAGCAGCCTCGACAGTGAGCAGTTCTTC.

In DNA, the CDR3 is TGTGCCAGCAGCACACAGGGTCAAGAGACCCAGTACTTC. Translating gives CASSTQGQETQYF. This chain uses TRBV7-6 with TRBJ2-5; D might be TRBD1 (6 bases). CDR3 size: 13 residues. Trimming shortened V by 5 bases and J by 2 bases, and 9 bases separated the two germline ends. The germline V gene has CDR1 SGHVS and CDR2 FNYEAQ.

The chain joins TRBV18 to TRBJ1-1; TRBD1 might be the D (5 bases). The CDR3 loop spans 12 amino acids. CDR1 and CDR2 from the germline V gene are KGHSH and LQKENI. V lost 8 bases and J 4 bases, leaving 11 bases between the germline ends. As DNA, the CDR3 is TGTGCCAGCACCACAAGGGGCACTGAAGCTTTCTTT. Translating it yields CASTTRGTEAFF.

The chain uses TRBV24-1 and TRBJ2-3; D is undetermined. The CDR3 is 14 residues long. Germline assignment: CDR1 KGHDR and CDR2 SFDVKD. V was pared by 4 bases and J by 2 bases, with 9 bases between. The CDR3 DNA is TGTGCCACCAGTGACGCTAGTGACACAGATACGCAGTATTTT. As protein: CATSDASDTDTQYF.

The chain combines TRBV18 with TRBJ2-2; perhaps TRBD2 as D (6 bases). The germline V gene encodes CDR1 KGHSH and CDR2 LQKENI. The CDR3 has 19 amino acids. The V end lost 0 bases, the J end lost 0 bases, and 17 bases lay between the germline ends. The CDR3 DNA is TGTGCCAGCTCACCACCCTTCTTTCTCGGGGGAACGAACACCGGGGAGCTGTTTTTT. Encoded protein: CASSPPFFLGGTNTGELFF. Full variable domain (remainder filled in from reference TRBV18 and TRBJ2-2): NAGVMQNPRHLVRRRGQEARLRCSPMKGHSHVYWYRQLPEEGLKFMVYLQKENIIDESGMPKERFSAEFPKEGPSILRIQQVVRGDSAAYFCASSPPFFLGGTNTGELFFGEGSRLTVL.

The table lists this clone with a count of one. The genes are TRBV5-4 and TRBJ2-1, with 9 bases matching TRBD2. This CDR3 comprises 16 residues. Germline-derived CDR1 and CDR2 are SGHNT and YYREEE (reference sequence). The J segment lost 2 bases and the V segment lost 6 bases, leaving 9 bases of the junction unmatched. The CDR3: CASTQSGRSPYNEQFF. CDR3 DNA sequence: TGTGCCAGCACCCAGAGCGGGAGGTCCCCCTACAATGAGCAGTTCTTC.

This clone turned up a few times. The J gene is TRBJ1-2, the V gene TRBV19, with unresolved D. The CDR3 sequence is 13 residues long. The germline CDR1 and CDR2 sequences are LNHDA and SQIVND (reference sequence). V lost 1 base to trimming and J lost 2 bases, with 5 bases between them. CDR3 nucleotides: TGTGCCAGTAGTATAGGAGGGAACTATGGCTACACCTTC. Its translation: CASSIGGNYGYTF.

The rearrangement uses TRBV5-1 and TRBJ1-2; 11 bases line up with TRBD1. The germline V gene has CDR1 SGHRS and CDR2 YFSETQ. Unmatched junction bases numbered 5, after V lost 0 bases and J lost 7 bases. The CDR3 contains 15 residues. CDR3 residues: CASSLAADRGLGYTF. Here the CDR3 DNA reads TGCGCCAGCAGCTTGGCCGCGGACAGGGGGCTTGGCTACACCTTC.

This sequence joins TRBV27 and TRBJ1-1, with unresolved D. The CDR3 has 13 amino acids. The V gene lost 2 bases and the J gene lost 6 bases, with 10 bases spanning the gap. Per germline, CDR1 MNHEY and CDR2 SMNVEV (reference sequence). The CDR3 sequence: CASSLMRSSEAFF. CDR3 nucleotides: TGTGCCAGCAGTTTAATGAGAAGTTCTGAAGCTTTCTTT.

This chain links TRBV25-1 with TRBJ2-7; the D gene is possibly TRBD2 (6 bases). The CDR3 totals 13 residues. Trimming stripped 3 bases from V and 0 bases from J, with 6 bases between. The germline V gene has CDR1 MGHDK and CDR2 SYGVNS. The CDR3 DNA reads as TGTGCCAGCAGTGAGCGGGGCTCCTACGAGCAGTACGTC. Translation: CASSERGSYEQYV.

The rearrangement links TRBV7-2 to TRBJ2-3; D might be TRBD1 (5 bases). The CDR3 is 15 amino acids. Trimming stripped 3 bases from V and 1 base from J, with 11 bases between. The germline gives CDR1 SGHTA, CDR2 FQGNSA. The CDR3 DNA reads TGTGCCAGCAGCTTTAGGGGCGACCGCACAGATACGCAGTATTTT. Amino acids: CASSFRGDRTDTQYF.

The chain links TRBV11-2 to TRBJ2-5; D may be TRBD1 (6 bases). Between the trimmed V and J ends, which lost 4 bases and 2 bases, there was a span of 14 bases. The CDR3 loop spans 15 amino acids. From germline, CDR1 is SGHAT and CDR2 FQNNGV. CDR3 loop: CASSSPRQAQETQYF. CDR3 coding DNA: TGTGCCAGCAGCTCCCCTCGACAGGCGCAAGAGACCCAGTACTTC. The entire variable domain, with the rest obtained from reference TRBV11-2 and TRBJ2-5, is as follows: EAGVAQSPRYKIIEKRQSVAFWCNPISGHATLYWYQQILGQGPKLLIQFQNNGVVDDSQLPKDRFSAERLKGVDSTLKIQPAKLEDSAVYLCASSSPRQAQETQYFGPGTRLLVL.

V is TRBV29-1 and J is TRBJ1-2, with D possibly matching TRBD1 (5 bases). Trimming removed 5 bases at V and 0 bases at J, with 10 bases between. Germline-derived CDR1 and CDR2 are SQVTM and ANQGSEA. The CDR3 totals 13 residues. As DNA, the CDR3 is TGCAGCGTTCAGCAGACAGCTAACTATGGCTACACCTTC. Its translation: CSVQQTANYGYTF.